The 25 T cell receptor beta chains reported below all come from one sample, sequenced in a study of shared clonotypes between healthy human individuals. Only in-frame clones appear in the TCRdb table, and some are missing; sequencing was by immunoSEQ multiplex PCR. The table includes about 2 million clones, approximately 95% detected once. CD45RO-negative CD8 cells positively selected for CCR7 made up the naive population, which excluded terminally differentiated effector memory CD45RA+ cells. The specimen was naive CD8+ T cells sorted from blood. These receptors were obtained from a man in his late teens or twenties in good health.

This chain joins TRBV4-1 and TRBJ2-1; D unclear. The CDR3 has 15 amino acids. Germline-derived CDR1 and CDR2 are MGHRA and YSYEKL. Trimming stripped 3 bases from V and 6 bases from J, with 15 bases between. CDR3 in DNA: TGCGCCAGCAGCCAGGCCGAAGGACGGATCAATGAGCAGTTCTTC. It yields the protein CASSQAEGRINEQFF.

The chain employs TRBV7-2 and TRBJ1-1; 7 bases are shared with TRBD1. The junction had 9 bases not matched to a gene; V was cut back by 5 bases and J by 0 bases. This CDR3 has 16 amino acids. Germline V gene sequence: CDR1 SGHTA, CDR2 FQGNSA. CDR3 loop: CASSPRNRGMNTEAFF. The CDR3 DNA follows: TGTGCCAGCAGCCCAAGAAACAGGGGAATGAACACTGAAGCTTTCTTT.

A note on this clone: Other nucleotide sequences from this sample produce the same CDR3. The chain employs TRBV30 and TRBJ2-3; D is possibly TRBD1 or TRBD2 (6 bases each). Trimming pared 0 bases from V and 3 bases from J, leaving 7 bases between. CDR1 and CDR2 from the germline V gene are GTSNPN and SVGIG (reference sequence). The CDR3 spans 13 residues. The CDR3 sequence: CAWSVGGTDTQYF. The CDR3 bases are TGTGCCTGGAGTGTAGGGGGGACAGATACGCAGTATTTT.

The J gene is TRBJ2-2, the V gene TRBV30, with TRBD2 matching 12 bases. The CDR3 spans 14 residues. CDR1 and CDR2 (germline): GTSNPN, SVGIG (reference sequence). Trimming cost V 5 bases and J 3 bases; bases outside gene matches: 1. The CDR3 nucleotides are TGTGCCTGGCGACTAGCGGGAGACACCGGGGAGCTGTTTTTT. Amino acids: CAWRLAGDTGELFF. Complete variable domain (other parts from reference TRBV30 and TRBJ2-2): SQTIHQWPATLVQPVGSPLSLECTVEGTSNPNLYWYRQAAGRGLQLLFYSVGIGQISSEVPQNLSASRPQDRQFILSSKKLLLSDSGFYLCAWRLAGDTGELFFGEGSRLTVL.

In regard to this clone: The same CDR3 arises from other DNA sequences in this sample as well. This sequence joins TRBV27 and TRBJ2-3, with D possibly matching TRBD2 (6 bases). In germline, CDR1 is MNHEY, CDR2 SMNVEV (reference sequence). Trimming stripped 1 base from V and 2 bases from J, with 10 bases between. The CDR3 extends over 15 amino acids. CDR3 protein: CASSLLAGITDTQYF. Written as DNA, the CDR3 is TGTGCCAGCAGTTTATTGGCGGGAATCACAGATACGCAGTATTTT.

The chain joins TRBV18 to TRBJ2-1, with TRBD2 matching 9 bases. Germline-derived CDR1 and CDR2 are KGHSH and LQKENI. Trimming took 4 bases from V and 4 from J; bases not matched to a gene: 5. The CDR3 consists of 15 residues. This chain's CDR3 is CASSRGSGGYNEQFF. In DNA, the CDR3 is TGTGCCAGCTCACGGGGAAGCGGGGGGTACAATGAGCAGTTCTTC.

This chain uses TRBV28 with TRBJ1-6; 7 bases map to TRBD1. After removal of 6 bases from V and 10 bases from J, the junction contained 15 bases not matched to a gene. Germline assignment: CDR1 MDHEN and CDR2 SYDVKM. This CDR3 has 16 residues. The CDR3 sequence: CASSLRTGLLVSPLHF. As DNA, the CDR3 is TGTGCCAGCAGCCTTCGGACAGGTCTCTTGGTGTCACCCCTCCACTTT.

This sequence joins TRBV6-5 and TRBJ2-7, with D maybe TRBD1 (7 bases). The germline CDR1 and CDR2 sequences are MNHEY and SVGAGI. Trimming stripped 4 bases from V and 2 bases from J, with 18 bases between. This CDR3 is built from 16 residues. In DNA, the CDR3 is TGTGCCAGCAGTTTAACGGGAGAGCAGGGGGCCTACGAGCAGTACTTC. As protein: CASSLTGEQGAYEQYF.

The chain uses TRBV9 and TRBJ2-1, with D tentatively TRBD2 (5 bases). Per the germline V gene, CDR1 is SGDLS and CDR2 is YYNGEE. The CDR3 sequence is 13 residues long. V lost 4 bases to trimming and J lost 13 bases, with 18 bases between them. The CDR3: CASSPPILVGQFF. The CDR3 nucleotides read TGTGCCAGCAGCCCCCCCATACTAGTCGGACAGTTCTTC.

The chain is built from TRBV10-2 and TRBJ1-5; D uncertain. This CDR3 spans 15 amino acids. The germline CDR1 and CDR2 sequences are WSHSY and SAAADI. V lost 0 bases, J lost 4 bases, and 10 bases lay in between. Written as DNA, the CDR3 is TGCGCCAGCAGTGAGTCACAGTTCGGGAATCAGCCCCAGCATTTT. It encodes CASSESQFGNQPQHF.

The rearrangement links TRBV30 to TRBJ2-3; 10 nucleotides match TRBD1. The CDR3 consists of 14 residues. Looked up from germline, CDR1 is GTSNPN and CDR2 is SVGIG (reference sequence). Unmatched junction bases numbered 8, after V lost 5 bases and J lost 6 bases. The CDR3 DNA follows: TGTGCCTGGGGAGGACAGGGGGAGATGGATACGCAGTATTTT. This sequence encodes CAWGGQGEMDTQYF.

V and J are TRBV5-4 and TRBJ2-7; D unclear. CDR1 and CDR2 from the germline V gene are SGHNT and YYREEE (reference sequence). The CDR3 length is 13 residues. V was trimmed by 1 base and J by 4 bases, leaving 9 bases between them. Written as DNA, the CDR3 is TGTGCCAGCAGCTTGTCCCCTCTATACGAGCAGTACTTC. Residues: CASSLSPLYEQYF.

The CDR3 DNA is TGTGCCAGCAGCTCCGGATGGGGGGATAGCAATCAGCCCCAGCATTTT. The encoded protein is CASSSGWGDSNQPQHF. This sequence joins TRBV7-9 and TRBJ1-5; a weak D match, TRBD1 (5 bases). Trimming took off 4 bases at V and 0 bases at J, with 13 bases between the two ends. This CDR3 contains 16 residues. Germline V gene lookup returns CDR1 SEHNR and CDR2 FQNEAQ (reference sequence).

In regard to this clone: The junction differs from germline at one of its ends, possibly a read error. In the same sample, other DNA sequences code for this CDR3. The V gene is TRBV11-3, the J gene TRBJ2-7; no clear D gene. The CDR3 spans 13 residues. From germline, CDR1 is SGHNT and CDR2 YENEEA. The CDR3 nucleotides read TGTGCTAGCAGCTTTAGGTCAGGCTACGAGCAGTACTTC. Residues: CASSFRSGYEQYF. Full variable domain (outside the CDR3, taken from reference TRBV11-3 and TRBJ2-7): EAGVVQSPRYKIIEKKQPVAFWCNPISGHNTLYWYLQNLGQGPELLIRYENEEAVDDSQLPKDRFSAERLKGVDSTLKIQPAELGDSAVYLCASSFRSGYEQYFGPGTRLTVT.

The CDR3 DNA reads TGTGCCAGCAGCTTAGGTGGGGTTGGAGGGGGATACGAGCAGTACTTC. It is translated as CASSLGGVGGGYEQYF. The rearrangement links TRBV7-2 to TRBJ2-7; D is perhaps TRBD1 or TRBD2 (6 bases each). This CDR3 region has 16 residues. Deletions cut 1 base from V and 4 bases from J, with 17 bases between. Germline V gene data show CDR1 as SGHTA and CDR2 as FQGNSA.

This clone was recorded once. This rearrangement joins TRBV4-1 to TRBJ2-2; 8 bases are a match to TRBD1. The CDR3 has 17 residues. Losses at the gene ends were 0 bases for V and 0 bases for J; bases not matched to a gene: 3. In germline, CDR1 is MGHRA, CDR2 YSYEKL. The CDR3 DNA sequence: TGCGCCAGCAGCCAAGATCGGACAGGGTCGAACACCGGGGAGCTGTTTTTT. Amino acid sequence: CASSQDRTGSNTGELFF.

J is TRBJ2-7 and V is TRBV5-1; D is unresolved. The CDR3 loop spans 14 amino acids. V was cut by 3 bases and J by 4 bases, with 14 bases left in between. Germline V gene data show CDR1 as SGHRS and CDR2 as YFSETQ. CDR3 sequence: CASSSIQRDYEQYF. CDR3 nucleotide sequence: TGCGCCAGCAGCTCCATACAGCGTGATTACGAGCAGTACTTC.

The chain employs TRBV5-1 and TRBJ1-2, with D perhaps matching TRBD1 (5 bases). The germline V gene has CDR1 SGHRS and CDR2 YFSETQ. The CDR3 contains 17 residues. The V gene lost 1 base and the J gene lost 3 bases, with 19 bases spanning the gap. The CDR3 nucleotides are TGCGCCAGCAGCTTGACCCTGAATGAGAGGGGCGACTATGGCTACACCTTC. Residues: CASSLTLNERGDYGYTF. The full variable domain, completed using reference TRBV5-1 and TRBJ1-2, is KAGVTQTPRYLIKTRGQQVTLSCSPISGHRSVSWYQQTPGQGLQFLFEYFSETQRNKGNFPGRFSGRQFSNSRSEMNVSTLELGDSALYLCASSLTLNERGDYGYTFGSGTRLTVV.

Only a few counts were recorded for this clone. This chain connects TRBV2 to TRBJ1-1, with D perhaps matching TRBD1 (6 bases). Germline CDR1 and CDR2: SNHLY and FYNNEI. There are 15 residues in the CDR3. Trimming took off 4 bases at V and 6 bases at J, with 18 bases between the two ends. The CDR3 nucleotides read TGTGCCAGCAGTGTTAGGTCAGGGGCGTATTCTGAAGCTTTCTTT. Translated, it gives CASSVRSGAYSEAFF.

V gene TRBV5-4 combines with J gene TRBJ2-2; 9 bases map to TRBD1. The J segment lost 6 bases and the V segment lost 3 bases, leaving 6 bases of the junction unmatched. Germline values: CDR1 SGHNT, CDR2 YYREEE (reference sequence). This CDR3 is built from 15 residues. DNA for the CDR3: TGTGCCAGCAGCTACTGGGGGACAGGGCCCGGGGAGCTGTTTTTT. Translated, it gives CASSYWGTGPGELFF.

This sequence joins TRBV9 and TRBJ2-1; 9 nucleotides line up with TRBD1. The CDR3 runs to 15 residues. After removal of 0 bases from V and 7 bases from J, the junction contained 5 bases not matched to a gene. CDR1 and CDR2 (germline): SGDLS, YYNGEE. The CDR3 is CASSVGGTGFNEQFF. CDR3 sequence (DNA): TGTGCCAGCAGCGTAGGGGGGACAGGGTTTAATGAGCAGTTCTTC.

With regard to this clone: The junction differs from germline at one of its ends, possibly a read error. The rearrangement uses TRBV7-7 and TRBJ2-5, with D possibly called TRBD1 or TRBD2 (5 bases each). Germline lookup yields CDR1 SSHAT and CDR2 FNYEAQ (reference sequence). The CDR3 covers 14 residues. CDR3 residues: CASSFGERGETQYF. The CDR3 DNA is TGTGCTAGCAGCTTCGGGGAGAGGGGAGAGACCCAGTACTTC.

The genes are TRBV7-9 and TRBJ1-6; TRBD1 matches at 7 bases. V was clipped by 5 bases and J by 10 bases; unmatched bases: 5. The CDR3 has 13 residues. The germline CDR1 and CDR2 sequences are SEHNR and FQNEAQ (reference sequence). CDR3 DNA: TGTGCCAGCAGCCCAGACAGGGACTCACCCCTCCACTTT. Its translation is CASSPDRDSPLHF.

This clone was detected once. The chain couples TRBV5-4 to TRBJ2-7; D call uncertain. The CDR3 spans 13 residues. Germline V gives CDR1 SGHNT, CDR2 YYREEE (reference sequence). V lost 1 base and J lost 6, with 11 bases in between. CDR3 nucleotides: TGTGCCAGCAGCTTGACCCCCCCAGCCGAGCAGTACTTC. It codes for CASSLTPPAEQYF.

The chain employs TRBV7-8 and TRBJ2-3, with 8 bases matching TRBD2. This CDR3 has 15 amino acids. The V gene's germline CDR1 is SGHVS and CDR2 FQNEAQ. V shed 4 bases and J 3 bases; nucleotides not matched to a gene: 6. Here the CDR3 DNA reads TGTGCCAGCAGCTACCACAAGCGGGGGACAGATACGCAGTATTTT. It translates to CASSYHKRGTDTQYF. The variable domain in full, with the rest retrieved from reference TRBV7-8 and TRBJ2-3, is GAGVSQSPRYKVAKRGQDVALRCDPISGHVSLFWYQQALGQGPEFLTYFQNEAQLDKSGLPSDRFFAERPEGSVSTLKIQRTQQEDSAVYLCASSYHKRGTDTQYFGPGTRLTVL.